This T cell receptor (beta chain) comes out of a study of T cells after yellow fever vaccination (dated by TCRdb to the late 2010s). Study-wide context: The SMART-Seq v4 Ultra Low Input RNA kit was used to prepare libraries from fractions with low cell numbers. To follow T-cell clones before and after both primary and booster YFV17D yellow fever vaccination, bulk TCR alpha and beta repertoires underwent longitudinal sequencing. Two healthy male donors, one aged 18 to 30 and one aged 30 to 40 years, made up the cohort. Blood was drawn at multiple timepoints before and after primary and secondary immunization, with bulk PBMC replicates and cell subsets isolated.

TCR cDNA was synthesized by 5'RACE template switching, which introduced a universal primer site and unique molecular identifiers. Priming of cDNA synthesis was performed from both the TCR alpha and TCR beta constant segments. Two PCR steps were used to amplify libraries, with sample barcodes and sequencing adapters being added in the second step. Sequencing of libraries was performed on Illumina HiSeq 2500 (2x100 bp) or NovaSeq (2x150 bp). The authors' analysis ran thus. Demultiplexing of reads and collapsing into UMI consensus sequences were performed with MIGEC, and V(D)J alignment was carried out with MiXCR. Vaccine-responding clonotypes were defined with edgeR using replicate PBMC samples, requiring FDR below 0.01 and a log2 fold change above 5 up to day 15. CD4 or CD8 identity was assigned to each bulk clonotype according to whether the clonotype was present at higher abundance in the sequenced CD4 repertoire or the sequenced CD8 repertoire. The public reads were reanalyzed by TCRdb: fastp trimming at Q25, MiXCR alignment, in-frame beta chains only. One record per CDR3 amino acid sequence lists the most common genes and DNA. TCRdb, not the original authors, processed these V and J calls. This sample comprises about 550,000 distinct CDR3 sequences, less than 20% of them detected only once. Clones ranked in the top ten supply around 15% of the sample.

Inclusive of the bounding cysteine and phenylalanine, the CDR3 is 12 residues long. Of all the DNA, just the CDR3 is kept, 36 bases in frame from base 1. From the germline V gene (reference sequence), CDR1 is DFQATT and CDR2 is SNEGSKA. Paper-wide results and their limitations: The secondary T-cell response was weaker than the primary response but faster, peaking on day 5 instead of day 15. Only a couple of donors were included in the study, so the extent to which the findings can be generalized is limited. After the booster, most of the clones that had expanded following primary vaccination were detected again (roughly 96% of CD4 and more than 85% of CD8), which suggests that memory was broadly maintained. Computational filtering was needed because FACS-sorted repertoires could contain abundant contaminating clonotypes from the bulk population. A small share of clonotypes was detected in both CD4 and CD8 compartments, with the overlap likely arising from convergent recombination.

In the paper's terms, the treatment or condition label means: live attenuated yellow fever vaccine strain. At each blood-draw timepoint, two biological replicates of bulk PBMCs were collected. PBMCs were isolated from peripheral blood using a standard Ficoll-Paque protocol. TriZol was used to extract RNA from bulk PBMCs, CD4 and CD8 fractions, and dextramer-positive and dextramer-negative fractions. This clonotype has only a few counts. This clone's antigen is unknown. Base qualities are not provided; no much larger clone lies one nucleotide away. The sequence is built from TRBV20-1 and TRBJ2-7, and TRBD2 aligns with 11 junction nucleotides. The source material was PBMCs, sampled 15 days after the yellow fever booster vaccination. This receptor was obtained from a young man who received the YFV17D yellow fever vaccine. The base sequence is TGCAGCGGGACTAGCGGTGACTACGAGCAGTACTTC. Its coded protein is CSGTSGDYEQYF.